This is a list of T cell receptor beta chains from one sample in a study of T cell changes during pregnancy in multiple sclerosis. Data came from immunoSEQ multiplex PCR; TCRdb stores just in-frame clones and leaves some out. The sample has tens of thousands of clones, about 90% seen once; the top ten hold roughly 3.5%. The specimen comprised PBMCs, sampled in the first trimester of pregnancy. The receptors here all came from a female donor in good health, serving as a control in a pregnancy study. Some clones in this sample may be carry-over from other donors' samples. Both conserved end residues are part of each CDR3. A D gene is named only where the DNA matches it firmly. Not all rows give a size; the values are once, few, many and, for expanded clones, a class.

d_gene | len | j_gene | v_gene | abundance | CDR3aa | CDR3nt
. | 14 | TRBJ1-5 | TRBV19 | . | CASSLGQTNQPQHF | TGTGCCAGTAGCCTCGGCCAGACTAATCAGCCCCAGCATTTT
. | 14 | TRBJ2-7 | TRBV7-9 | . | CASSSPQGFHEQYF | TGTGCCAGCAGCTCTCCACAGGGATTCCACGAGCAGTACTTC
TRBD1 | 13 | TRBJ1-3 | TRBV28 | . | CASSLDREDTIYF | TGTGCCAGCAGTTTGGACAGGGAAGACACCATATATTTT
. | 15 | TRBJ2-5 | TRBV29-1 | . | CSVEEEMRVEETQYF | TGCAGCGTTGAAGAGGAGATGAGGGTCGAAGAGACCCAGTACTTC
. | 13 | TRBJ1-2 | TRBV5-6 | . | CASSFDSMRGYTF | TGTGCCAGCAGCTTCGACAGCATGAGGGGCTACACCTTC
TRBD1 | 13 | TRBJ1-2 | TRBV19 | . | CASSIADRDGYTF | TGTGCCAGTAGTATAGCCGACAGGGATGGCTACACCTTC
. | 15 | TRBJ2-3 | TRBV10-2 | . | CASSVEAGFTDTQYF | TGCGCCAGCAGTGTGGAGGCGGGCTTCACAGATACGCAGTATTTT
TRBD1 | 15 | TRBJ2-7 | TRBV11-2 | . | CASSLWDRGLYEQYF | TGTGCCAGCAGCCTATGGGACAGGGGTCTCTACGAGCAGTACTTC
. | 13 | TRBJ2-7 | TRBV7-6 | . | CASSLIIGGEQYF | TGTGCCAGCAGCTTAATTATTGGCGGCGAGCAGTACTTC
TRBD1 | 16 | TRBJ2-5 | TRBV15 | . | CATSSGTGSPAETQYF | TGTGCCACCAGCAGTGGGACAGGGAGTCCGGCGGAGACCCAGTACTTC
TRBD1 | 12 | TRBJ2-5 | TRBV29-1 | . | CSVATGWETQYF | TGCAGCGTGGCGACAGGGTGGGAGACCCAGTACTTC
. | 15 | TRBJ1-5 | TRBV6-5 | few | CASSYGGAGHQPQHF | TGTGCCAGCAGTTACGGGGGTGCGGGGCATCAGCCCCAGCATTTT
. | 14 | TRBJ1-4 | TRBV7-6 | . | CASSQETFGEKLFF | TGTGCCAGCAGCCAGGAAACTTTTGGTGAAAAACTGTTTTTT
TRBD1 | 14 | TRBJ2-7 | TRBV27 | . | CASSLRDSLYEQYF | TGTGCCAGCAGTTTAAGGGACAGCCTCTACGAGCAGTACTTC
TRBD2 | 16 | TRBJ2-3 | TRBV18 | . | CASSPPGRGGTDTQYF | TGTGCCAGCTCACCACCGGGTCGGGGGGGCACAGATACGCAGTATTTT
. | 15 | TRBJ2-1 | TRBV28 | . | CASIGGATSAGEQFF | TGTGCCAGCATAGGGGGCGCGACTAGCGCTGGTGAGCAGTTCTTC
. | 17 | TRBJ1-6 | TRBV15 | . | CATSRTRDGDFYSPLHF | TGTGCCACCAGCAGAACGCGGGACGGAGACTTTTATTCACCCCTCCACTTT
. | 15 | TRBJ1-5 | TRBV27 | . | CASSLSRGSNQPQHF | TGTGCCAGCAGTTTATCCCGGGGAAGCAACCAGCCCCAGCATTTT
TRBD1 | 15 | TRBJ2-1 | TRBV7-9 | . | CASRIPSGQGNEQFF | TGTGCCAGCAGGATACCCTCGGGACAGGGTAATGAGCAGTTCTTC
TRBD2 | 15 | TRBJ2-5 | TRBV6-5 | once | CASSSAGEPRETQYF | TGTGCCAGCAGTTCAGCGGGAGAGCCTCGAGAGACCCAGTACTTC
. | 13 | TRBJ2-1 | TRBV5-1 | . | CASSLLVDNEQFF | TGCGCCAGCAGCTTGTTGGTAGACAATGAGCAGTTCTTC
TRBD1 | 18 | TRBJ2-5 | TRBV5-4 | . | CASSSRTGSSGYIETQYF | TGTGCCAGCAGCTCCCGGACAGGTAGCTCGGGATATATAGAGACCCAGTACTTC
. | 16 | TRBJ2-2 | TRBV21-1 | . | CASNKLRGVNTGELFF | TGTGCCAGCAACAAGTTGCGGGGGGTAAACACCGGGGAGCTGTTTTTT
. | 13 | TRBJ2-3 | TRBV7-8 | . | CASSTQTTDTQYF | TGTGCCAGCAGCACACAAACAACAGATACGCAGTATTTT
. | 15 | TRBJ1-2 | TRBV4-1 | . | CASSQPRQGTPGYTF | TGCGCCAGCAGCCAACCACGGCAGGGGACACCTGGCTACACCTTC
. | 12 | TRBJ2-3 | TRBV5-4 | . | CASSTDSFTQYF | TGTGCCAGCAGCACGGACAGTTTTACGCAGTATTTT
. | 14 | TRBJ1-1 | TRBV5-6 | . | CASSLGGGKTEAFF | TGTGCCAGCAGCTTAGGCGGCGGAAAAACTGAAGCTTTCTTT
TRBD2 | 15 | TRBJ2-5 | TRBV2 | . | CASSGGGAGGETQYF | TGTGCCAGCAGTGGCGGGGGGGCCGGGGGAGAGACCCAGTACTTC
TRBD2 | 18 | TRBJ2-3 | TRBV7-2 | . | CASSLYGLAGQFTDTQYF | TGTGCCAGCAGCTTATATGGACTAGCGGGGCAATTCACAGATACGCAGTATTTT
TRBD1 | 14 | TRBJ1-2 | TRBV28 | . | CASSRPGQVYGYTF | TGTGCCAGCAGTAGACCGGGACAGGTCTATGGCTACACCTTC
TRBD2 | 14 | TRBJ2-5 | TRBV13 | . | CASSLGLARETQYF | TGTGCCAGCAGCCTAGGACTAGCTCGGGAGACCCAGTACTTC
TRBD2 | 15 | TRBJ2-3 | TRBV6-4 | once | CASTGRAGGTDTQYF | TGTGCCAGCACCGGAAGAGCGGGAGGCACAGATACGCAGTATTTT
. | 14 | TRBJ2-3 | TRBV7-8 | . | CASSRGSRTDTQYF | TGTGCCAGCAGCCGGGGGAGCCGCACAGATACGCAGTATTTT
. | 13 | TRBJ1-3 | TRBV6-5 | . | CASSSASGNTIYF | TGTGCCAGCAGTTCCGCCAGTGGAAACACCATATATTTT